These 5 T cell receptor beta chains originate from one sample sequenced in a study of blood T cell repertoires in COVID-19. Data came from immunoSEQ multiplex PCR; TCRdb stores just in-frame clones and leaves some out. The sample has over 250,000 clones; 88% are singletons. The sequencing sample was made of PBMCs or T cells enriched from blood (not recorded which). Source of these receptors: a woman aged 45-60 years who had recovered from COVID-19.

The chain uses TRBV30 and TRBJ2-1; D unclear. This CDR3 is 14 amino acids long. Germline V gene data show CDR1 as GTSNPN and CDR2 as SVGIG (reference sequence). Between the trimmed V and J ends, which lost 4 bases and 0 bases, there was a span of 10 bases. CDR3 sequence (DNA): TGTGCCTGGACACACTACGGCTCCTACAATGAGCAGTTCTTC. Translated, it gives CAWTHYGSYNEQFF.

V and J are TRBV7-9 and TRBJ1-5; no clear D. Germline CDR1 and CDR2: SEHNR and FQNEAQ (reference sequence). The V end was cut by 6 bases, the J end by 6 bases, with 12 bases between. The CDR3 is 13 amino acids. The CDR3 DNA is TGTGCCAGCAGTTCGGGAGCGGGTCAGCCCCAGCATTTT. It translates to CASSSGAGQPQHF.

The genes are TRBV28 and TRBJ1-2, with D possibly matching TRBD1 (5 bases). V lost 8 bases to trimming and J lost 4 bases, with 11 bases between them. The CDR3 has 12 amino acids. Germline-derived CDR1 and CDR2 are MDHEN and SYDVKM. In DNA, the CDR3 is TGTGCCAGCGGTCAGGGTTTCTATGGCTACACCTTC. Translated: CASGQGFYGYTF.

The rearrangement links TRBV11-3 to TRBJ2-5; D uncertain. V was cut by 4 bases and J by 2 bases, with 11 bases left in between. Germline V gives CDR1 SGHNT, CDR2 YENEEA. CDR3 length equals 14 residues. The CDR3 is CASSSSPGQETQYF. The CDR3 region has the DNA TGTGCCAGCAGCTCCTCCCCCGGGCAAGAGACCCAGTACTTC.

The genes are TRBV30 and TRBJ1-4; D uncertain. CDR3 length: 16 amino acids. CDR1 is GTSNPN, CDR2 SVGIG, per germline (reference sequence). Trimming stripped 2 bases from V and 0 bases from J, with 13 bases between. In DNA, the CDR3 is TGTGCCTGGAGTTGGGCAGCTGCTGCAACTAATGAAAAACTGTTTTTT. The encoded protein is CAWSWAAAATNEKLFF. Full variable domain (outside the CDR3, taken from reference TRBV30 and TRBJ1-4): SQTIHQWPATLVQPVGSPLSLECTVEGTSNPNLYWYRQAAGRGLQLLFYSVGIGQISSEVPQNLSASRPQDRQFILSSKKLLLSDSGFYLCAWSWAAAATNEKLFFGSGTQLSVL.